The present T cell receptor beta chain was sequenced within a study of blood T cell repertoires in COVID-19. Turning to the study itself: There were acute and convalescent COVID-19 samples, and they came from the United States, Italy and Spain. T cells, B-cell-depleted T cells, or PBMCs supplied cDNA or gDNA.

Per the authors' pipeline: By means of reference gene primer amplification, nucleated cell counts were estimated. Assay: immunoSEQ multiplex PCR; the TCRdb copy retains only in-frame clones and omits some. V and J calls and clone size are copied from that table; D and trimming were computed from the DNA. The sample includes about 130,000 clones, 84% of them seen just once. V shed 1 base and J shed 5 bases, with 5 bases lying between them. The CDR3 runs to 12 residues. CDR1 and CDR2 (germline): LNHNV, YYDKDF (reference sequence). The sequenced sample consisted of peripheral blood. This chain links TRBV15 with TRBJ2-5; no clear D. This clonotype was sampled from a human donor in a cohort sampled during active COVID-19. The CDR3 reads CATSRARETQYF. CDR3 nucleotides: TGTGCCACCAGCAGAGCACGGGAGACCCAGTACTTC. The variable domain in full, with the rest retrieved from reference TRBV15 and TRBJ2-5, is DAMVIQNPRYQVTQFGKPVTLSCSQTLNHNVMYWYQQKSSQAPKLLFHYYDKDFNNEADTPDNFQSRRPNTSFCFLDIRSPGLGDTAMYLCATSRARETQYFGPGTRLLVL.